The clone carrying this T cell receptor (beta chain) was counted at least ten times. The antigen is not known. Orbital computed tomography and thyroid ultrasound, along with TRAb, serum thyroxine and clinical symptoms, underpinned diagnosis. The record originates from a study of Graves' ophthalmopathy and Graves' hyperthyroidism. Study-wide context: Peripheral blood was obtained at first diagnosis, ahead of any treatment. Study findings and constraints: Ophthalmopathy cases were distinguished from stable hyperthyroidism by a 13-signature model, reaching 87.88% sensitivity and around 80% specificity. Appearing in blood as well were most expanded thyroid clonotypes above 0.001 frequency.

The V and J ends lost 3 bases and 6 bases respectively, with 12 bases between them. The CDR3 sequence is 15 residues long. The sequenced template was RNA, covering the TCR beta CDR3 region. HTBI primers were employed in first-round RT-PCR, then a second-round multiplex PCR followed. MiXCR was run by TCRdb on the multiplex PCR reads, yielding one entry per CDR3 protein. Here the sample spans about 420,000 distinct CDR3 sequences, about 21% being singletons. The TCR comes from a woman aged 18-35 years with stable Graves' hyperthyroidism. The sample was peripheral blood. J is TRBJ1-6 and V is TRBV12-3 or TRBV12-4; possible D gene TRBD1, 6 bases. The CDR3 DNA follows: TGTGCCAGCAGTTTGACGGGACAAAGTAATTCACCCCTCCACTTT. Translating it yields CASSLTGQSNSPLHF.